This record covers a single TCR beta chain. Compared with germline, one end of the junction differs, possibly owing to a read error. This sample was included in a study of blood T cell repertoires in COVID-19. Clones were read by immunoSEQ multiplex PCR, and TCRdb kept only the in-frame ones, dropping some. The sample holds some 150,000 clones, approximately 92% seen once. The germline V gene has CDR1 SGDLS and CDR2 YYNGEE. The CDR3 covers 18 residues. This receptor was identified in a woman aged 40-49 years with acute or convalescent COVID-19. The sample taken for sequencing was peripheral blood. This chain connects TRBV9 to TRBJ1-2; 9 bases agree with TRBD1. The CDR3 region has the DNA TGTGCCAGCAGCGTCACGACCGGGACAGGGAGTATGCGCTATCGCTACACCTTC. Its protein product is CASSVTTGTGSMRYRYTF.